Below, 5 T cell receptor beta chains from the same sample are listed, as sequenced in a study of blood T cell repertoires in COVID-19. The method was immunoSEQ multiplex PCR; TCRdb's version includes in-frame clones alone and lacks a portion of them. This sample has about 240,000 clones; 70% to 90% occur once, and the top ten carry 3.5% to 4.5%. Sequenced input: peripheral blood. The receptor source for this set is a man aged 50 to 59 with acute or convalescent COVID-19.

The rearrangement uses TRBV19 and TRBJ2-3, with D possibly TRBD1 on 6 matching bases. V lost 4 bases to trimming and J lost 1 base, with 9 bases between them. The germline V gene encodes CDR1 LNHDA and CDR2 SQIVND (reference sequence). This CDR3 has 14 amino acids. The chain's CDR3 is CASSNPGGTDTQYF. CDR3 nucleotides: TGTGCCAGTAGTAACCCAGGGGGCACAGATACGCAGTATTTT.

This clone was seen more than once but under ten times. A far larger clone differs by one base, so this is likely a read error. The gene calls are TRBV6-2 or TRBV6-3 and TRBJ2-1; D uncertain. Trimming removed 6 bases from V and 4 bases from J, with 4 bases in between. Germline CDR1 reads MNHEY; CDR2 reads SVGEGT. This CDR3 region has 11 residues. CDR3 sequence: CASSIYNEQFF. The DNA for the CDR3 is TGTGCCAGCAGCATATACAATGAGCAGTTCTTC.

This chain links TRBV29-1 with TRBJ2-7; D gene ambiguous. The germline CDR1 and CDR2 sequences are SQVTM and ANQGSEA. CDR3 size: 11 residues. Trimming stripped 4 bases from V and 3 bases from J, with 7 bases between. CDR3 in DNA: TGCAGCGTTGCTGTCAGCTACGAGCAGTACTTC. Translation gives CSVAVSYEQYF.

This chain connects TRBV5-1 to TRBJ2-1; 12 bases map to TRBD2. There are 16 residues in the CDR3. Germline CDR1 and CDR2: SGHRS and YFSETQ. V shed 0 bases and J 6 bases; nucleotides not matched to a gene: 4. CDR3 in amino acids: CASSLAPSGGANEQFF. The DNA for the CDR3 is TGCGCCAGCAGCTTGGCTCCTAGCGGGGGGGCCAATGAGCAGTTCTTC.

The rearrangement uses TRBV7-8 and TRBJ1-3; D is undetermined. In germline, CDR1 is SGHVS, CDR2 FQNEAQ. The length of the CDR3 is 16 residues. Between the trimmed V and J ends, which lost 1 base and 0 bases, there was a span of 10 bases. The CDR3 DNA is TGTGCCAGCAGCTTAGGTCGGGTTTCCTCTGGAAACACCATATATTTT. Translated, it gives CASSLGRVSSGNTIYF. Filled out from reference TRBV7-8 and TRBJ1-3, the complete variable domain reads GAGVSQSPRYKVAKRGQDVALRCDPISGHVSLFWYQQALGQGPEFLTYFQNEAQLDKSGLPSDRFFAERPEGSVSTLKIQRTQQEDSAVYLCASSLGRVSSGNTIYFGEGSWLTVV.